This T cell receptor (beta chain) appears in the sequencing data of a study of persistence of HIV-infected CD4 T cells. This nonspecific control used anti-CD3/anti-CD28 bead stimulation of CD4+ T cells. CD4+ T cells upregulating both CD40 ligand and CD69 were sorted as responding cells. CD8+ T cells were removed from PBMCs prior to stimulation. This was the immunoSEQ version 4 assay in survey mode. TCRdb's copy holds only in-frame clones and misses some; the assay was immunoSEQ multiplex PCR. The top ten clones hold 0.95% to 1.1% of a sample with about 43,000 clones, about 90% of them seen once. With respect to this clone: Its matching antigen is unknown.

This CDR3 spans 16 amino acids. Trimming stripped 6 bases from V and 0 bases from J, with 15 bases between. Germline-derived CDR1 and CDR2 are ENHRY and SYGVKD. V usage is TRBV10-3 and J usage is TRBJ2-1, with a possible D match to TRBD2 (6 bases). The sequence was obtained from an adult man with HIV who was CMV-seropositive. The sample consisted of CD4+ T cells sorted from PBMCs after approximately 19-hour stimulation, taken from a patient who received antiretroviral therapy. Here the CDR3 DNA reads TGTGCCATCAGGGGGGGTGGCGAAAGCTCCTACAATGAGCAGTTCTTC. This codes for CAIRGGGESSYNEQFF.